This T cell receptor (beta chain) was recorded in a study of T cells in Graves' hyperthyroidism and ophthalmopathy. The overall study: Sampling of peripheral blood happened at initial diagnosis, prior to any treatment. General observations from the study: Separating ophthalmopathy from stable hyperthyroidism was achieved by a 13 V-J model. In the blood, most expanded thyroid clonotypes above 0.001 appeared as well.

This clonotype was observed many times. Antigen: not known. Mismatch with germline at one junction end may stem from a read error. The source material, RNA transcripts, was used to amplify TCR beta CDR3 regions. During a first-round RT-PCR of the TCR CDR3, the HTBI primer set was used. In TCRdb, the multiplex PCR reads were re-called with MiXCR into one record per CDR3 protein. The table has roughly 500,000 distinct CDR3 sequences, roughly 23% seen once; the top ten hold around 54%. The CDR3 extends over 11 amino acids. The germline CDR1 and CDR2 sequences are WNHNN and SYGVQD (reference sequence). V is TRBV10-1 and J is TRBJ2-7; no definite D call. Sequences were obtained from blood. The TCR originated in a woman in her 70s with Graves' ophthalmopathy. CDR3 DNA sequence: TGTGCCAGCAGTGATGGCTACGAGCAGTACTTC. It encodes CASSDGYEQYF.